What follows are 3 T cell receptor beta chains derived from one specimen sequenced in a study of blood T cell repertoires in COVID-19. The protocol was immunoSEQ multiplex PCR, while the TCRdb copy is restricted to in-frame clones and leaves out a portion. The sample includes roughly 18,000 clones, 75% to 95% of them seen just once. Source material: peripheral blood. The receptors derive from a human donor in a cohort sampled during active COVID-19.

The chain employs TRBV18 and TRBJ1-1, with D perhaps matching TRBD1 (5 bases). V was clipped by 6 bases and J by 4 bases, with 12 bases between them. This CDR3 has 13 residues. Germline CDR1 and CDR2: KGHSH and LQKENI. The CDR3 is CASSSTQGTEAFF. CDR3 coding DNA: TGTGCCAGCTCGTCAACTCAGGGCACTGAAGCTTTCTTT.

This clone was counted a few times. The chain couples TRBV30 to TRBJ1-2; possible D gene TRBD1, 6 bases. Germline values: CDR1 GTSNPN, CDR2 SVGIG (reference sequence). The V gene lost 1 base and the J gene lost 7 bases, with 13 bases spanning the gap. The CDR3 consists of 13 residues. The CDR3 nucleotides read TGTGCCTGGAGTGGATCAGGGGTTGGTGGCTACACCTTC. It yields the protein CAWSGSGVGGYTF.

This chain uses TRBV2 with TRBJ2-5, with D unresolved. V was cut by 3 bases and J by 2 bases, with 13 bases left in between. Germline assignment: CDR1 SNHLY and CDR2 FYNNEI. The CDR3 extends over 15 amino acids. CDR3 sequence: CASSDTWATQETQYF. The DNA of the CDR3 is TGTGCCAGCAGTGACACGTGGGCGACACAAGAGACCCAGTACTTC.